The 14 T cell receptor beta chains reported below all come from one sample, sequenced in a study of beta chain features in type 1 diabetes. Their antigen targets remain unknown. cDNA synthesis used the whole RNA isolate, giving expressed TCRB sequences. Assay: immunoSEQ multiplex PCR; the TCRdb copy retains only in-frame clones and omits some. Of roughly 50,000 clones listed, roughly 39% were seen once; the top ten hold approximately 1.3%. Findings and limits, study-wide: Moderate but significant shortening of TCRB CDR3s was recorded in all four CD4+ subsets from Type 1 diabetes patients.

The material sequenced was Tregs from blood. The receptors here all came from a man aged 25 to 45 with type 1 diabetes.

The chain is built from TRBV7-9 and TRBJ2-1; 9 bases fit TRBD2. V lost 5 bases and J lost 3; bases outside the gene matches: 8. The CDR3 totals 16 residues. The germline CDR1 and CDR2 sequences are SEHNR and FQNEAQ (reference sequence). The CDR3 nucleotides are TGTGCCAGCAGCGCCCGACTAGCGGAACGCTACAATGAGCAGTTCTTC. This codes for CASSARLAERYNEQFF.

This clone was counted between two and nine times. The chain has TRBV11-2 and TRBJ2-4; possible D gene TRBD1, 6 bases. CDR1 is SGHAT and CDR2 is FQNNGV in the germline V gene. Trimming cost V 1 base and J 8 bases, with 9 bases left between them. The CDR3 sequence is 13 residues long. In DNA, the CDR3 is TGTGCCAGCAGCTTAGGCGCAGGGGACATTCAGTACTTC. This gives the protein CASSLGAGDIQYF. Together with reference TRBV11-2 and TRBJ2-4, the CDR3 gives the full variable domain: EAGVAQSPRYKIIEKRQSVAFWCNPISGHATLYWYQQILGQGPKLLIQFQNNGVVDDSQLPKDRFSAERLKGVDSTLKIQPAKLEDSAVYLCASSLGAGDIQYFGAGTRLSVL.

The CDR3 DNA follows: TGTGCCAGCAGTGGAGGGAACTCTGGGGCCAACGTCCTGACTTTC. It translates to CASSGGNSGANVLTF. This chain connects TRBV28 to TRBJ2-6, with D possibly matching TRBD2 (6 bases). Trimming removed 5 bases at V and 0 bases at J, with 8 bases between. This CDR3 region has 15 residues. Germline V gene lookup returns CDR1 MDHEN and CDR2 SYDVKM.

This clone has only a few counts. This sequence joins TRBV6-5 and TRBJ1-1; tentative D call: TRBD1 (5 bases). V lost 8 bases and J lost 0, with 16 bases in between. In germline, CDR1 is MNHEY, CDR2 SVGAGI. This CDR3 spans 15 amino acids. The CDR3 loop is CASSRWGGMNTEAFF. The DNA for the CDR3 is TGTGCCAGCTCTCGGTGGGGGGGGATGAACACTGAAGCTTTCTTT.

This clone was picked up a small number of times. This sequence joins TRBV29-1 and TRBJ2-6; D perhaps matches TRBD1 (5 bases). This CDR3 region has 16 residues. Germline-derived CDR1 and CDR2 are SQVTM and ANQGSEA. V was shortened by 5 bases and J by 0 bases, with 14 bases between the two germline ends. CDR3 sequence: CSVSDSPNSGANVLTF. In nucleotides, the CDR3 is TGCAGCGTTTCCGACAGTCCGAACTCTGGGGCCAACGTCCTGACTTTC.

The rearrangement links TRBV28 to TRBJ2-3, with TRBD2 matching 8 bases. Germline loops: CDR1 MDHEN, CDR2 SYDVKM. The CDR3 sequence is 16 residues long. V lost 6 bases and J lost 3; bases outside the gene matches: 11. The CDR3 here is CASSRPSGLATDTQYF. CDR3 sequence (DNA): TGTGCCAGCAGCCGACCATCAGGACTAGCAACAGATACGCAGTATTTT.

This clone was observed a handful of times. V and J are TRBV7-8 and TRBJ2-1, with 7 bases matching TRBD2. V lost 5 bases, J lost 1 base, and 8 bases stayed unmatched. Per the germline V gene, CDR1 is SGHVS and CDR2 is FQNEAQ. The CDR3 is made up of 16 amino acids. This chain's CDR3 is CASSGGDGRSYNEQFF. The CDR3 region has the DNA TGTGCCAGCAGCGGGGGGGATGGAAGGTCCTACAATGAGCAGTTCTTC. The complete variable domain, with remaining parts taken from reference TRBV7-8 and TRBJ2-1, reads GAGVSQSPRYKVAKRGQDVALRCDPISGHVSLFWYQQALGQGPEFLTYFQNEAQLDKSGLPSDRFFAERPEGSVSTLKIQRTQQEDSAVYLCASSGGDGRSYNEQFFGPGTRLTVL.

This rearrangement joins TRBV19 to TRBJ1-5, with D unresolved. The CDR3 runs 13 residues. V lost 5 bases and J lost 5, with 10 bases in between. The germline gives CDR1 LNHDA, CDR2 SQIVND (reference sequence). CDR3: CASSVLGDQPQHF. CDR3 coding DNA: TGTGCCAGTAGTGTTCTGGGAGATCAGCCCCAGCATTTT.

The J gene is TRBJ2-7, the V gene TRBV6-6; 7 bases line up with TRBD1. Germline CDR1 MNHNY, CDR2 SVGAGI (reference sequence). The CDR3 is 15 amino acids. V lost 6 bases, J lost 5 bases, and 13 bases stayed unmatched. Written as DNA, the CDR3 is TGTGCCAGCAGCCGACAGACAGGGAAAATTGACGAGCAGTACTTC. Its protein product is CASSRQTGKIDEQYF.

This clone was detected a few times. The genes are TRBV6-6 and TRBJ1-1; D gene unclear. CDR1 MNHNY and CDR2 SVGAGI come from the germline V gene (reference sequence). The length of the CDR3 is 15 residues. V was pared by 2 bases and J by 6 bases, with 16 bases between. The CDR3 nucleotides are TGTGCCAGCAGTTACGCGGGTCTAGGGTCGGCTGAAGCTTTCTTT. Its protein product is CASSYAGLGSAEAFF.

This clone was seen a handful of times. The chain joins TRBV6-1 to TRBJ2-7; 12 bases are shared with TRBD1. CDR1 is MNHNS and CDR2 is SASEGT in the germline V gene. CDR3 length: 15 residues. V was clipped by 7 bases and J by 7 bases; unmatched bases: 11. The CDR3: CASNWSWDRGREQYF. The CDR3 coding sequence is TGTGCCAGCAACTGGAGTTGGGACAGGGGGCGGGAGCAGTACTTC.

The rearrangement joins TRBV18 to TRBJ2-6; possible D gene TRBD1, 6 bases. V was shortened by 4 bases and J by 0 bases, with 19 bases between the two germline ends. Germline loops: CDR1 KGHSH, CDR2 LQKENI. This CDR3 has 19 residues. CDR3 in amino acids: CASSQYLTGESSGANVLTF. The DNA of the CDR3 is TGTGCCAGCTCACAATACTTGACAGGTGAAAGCTCTGGGGCCAACGTCCTGACTTTC.

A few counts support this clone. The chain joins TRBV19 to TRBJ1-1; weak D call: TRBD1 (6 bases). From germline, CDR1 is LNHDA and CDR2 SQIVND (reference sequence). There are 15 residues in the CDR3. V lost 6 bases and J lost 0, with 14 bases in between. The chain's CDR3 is CASRAYGQMNTEAFF. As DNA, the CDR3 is TGTGCCAGTAGGGCATACGGACAGATGAACACTGAAGCTTTCTTT.

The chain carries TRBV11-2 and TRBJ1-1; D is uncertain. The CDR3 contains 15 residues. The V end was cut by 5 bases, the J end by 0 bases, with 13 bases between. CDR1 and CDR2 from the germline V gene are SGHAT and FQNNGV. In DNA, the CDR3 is TGTGCCAGCAGCACCGGACTTAATTTGAACACTGAAGCTTTCTTT. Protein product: CASSTGLNLNTEAFF.